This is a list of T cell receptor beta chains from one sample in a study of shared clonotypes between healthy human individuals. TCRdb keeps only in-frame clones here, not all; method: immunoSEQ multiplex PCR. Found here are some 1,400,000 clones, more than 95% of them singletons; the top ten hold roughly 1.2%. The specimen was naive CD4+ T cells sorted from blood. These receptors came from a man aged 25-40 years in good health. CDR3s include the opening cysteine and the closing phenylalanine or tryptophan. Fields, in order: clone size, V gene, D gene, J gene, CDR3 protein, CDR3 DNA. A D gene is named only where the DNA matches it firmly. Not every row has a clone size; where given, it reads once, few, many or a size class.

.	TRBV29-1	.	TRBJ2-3	CSVELDSDTQYF	TGCAGCGTTGAGCTTGATTCAGATACGCAGTATTTT
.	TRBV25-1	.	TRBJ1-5	CASSDEGAQHF	TGTGCCAGCAGTGATGAAGGGGCCCAGCATTTT
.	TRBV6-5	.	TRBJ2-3	CASSRNPLDTQYF	TGTGCCAGCAGCCGAAACCCCCTAGATACGCAGTATTTT
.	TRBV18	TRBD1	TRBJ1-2	CASSPGQGDYGYTF	TGTGCCAGCTCACCAGGACAGGGGGACTATGGCTACACCTTC
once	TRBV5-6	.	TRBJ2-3	CASQIIRHTDTQYF	TGTGCCAGCCAGATCATACGTCACACAGATACGCAGTATTTT
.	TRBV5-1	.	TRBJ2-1	CASSPPPGADEQFF	TGCGCCAGCAGCCCCCCCCCAGGGGCTGATGAGCAGTTCTTC
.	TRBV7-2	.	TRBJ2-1	CASSRLGRNEQFF	TGTGCCAGCAGCCGTCTGGGTAGGAATGAGCAGTTCTTC
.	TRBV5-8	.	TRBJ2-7	CASSLRHGHEQYF	TGTGCCAGCAGTCTCCGGCACGGCCACGAGCAGTACTTC
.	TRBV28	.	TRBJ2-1	CASSSGGLNDEQFF	TGTGCCAGCAGTTCGGGCGGGCTAAATGATGAGCAGTTCTTC
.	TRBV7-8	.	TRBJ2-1	CASNTEAGLSSYNEQFF	TGTGCCAGCAACACCGAAGCGGGCCTGAGCTCCTACAATGAGCAGTTCTTC
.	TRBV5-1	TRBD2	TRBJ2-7	CASSWEAGALSYEQYF	TGCGCCAGCAGCTGGGAAGCGGGAGCCTTAAGCTACGAGCAGTACTTC
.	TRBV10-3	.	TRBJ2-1	CAISGALATRGREKQSSYNEQFF	TGTGCCATCAGTGGGGCCTTAGCAACGAGGGGGCGGGAGAAACAAAGCTCCTACAATGAGCAGTTCTTC
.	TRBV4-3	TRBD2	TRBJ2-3	CASSQGASGRTDTQYF	TGCGCCAGCAGCCAAGGGGCTAGCGGGAGAACAGATACGCAGTATTTT